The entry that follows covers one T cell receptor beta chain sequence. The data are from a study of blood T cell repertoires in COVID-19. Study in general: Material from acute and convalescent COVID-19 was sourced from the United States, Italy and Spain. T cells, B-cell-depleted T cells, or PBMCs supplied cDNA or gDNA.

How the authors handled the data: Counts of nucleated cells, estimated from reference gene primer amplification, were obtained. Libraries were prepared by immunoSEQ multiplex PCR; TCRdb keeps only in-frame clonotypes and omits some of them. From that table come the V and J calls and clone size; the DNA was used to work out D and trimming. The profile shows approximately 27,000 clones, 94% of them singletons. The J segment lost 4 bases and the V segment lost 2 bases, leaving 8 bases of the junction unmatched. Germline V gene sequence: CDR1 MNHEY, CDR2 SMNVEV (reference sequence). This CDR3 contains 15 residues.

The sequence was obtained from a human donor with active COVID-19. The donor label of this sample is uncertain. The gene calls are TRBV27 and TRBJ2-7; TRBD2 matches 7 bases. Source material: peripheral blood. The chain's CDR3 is CASSLKSGGGYEQYF. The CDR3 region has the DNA TGTGCCAGCAGTTTAAAGTCGGGAGGTGGGTACGAGCAGTACTTC.